Listed below are T cell receptor beta chains from one sample, sequenced in a study of human T cells and chemical hapten exposure. TCRdb redid the calling of the RACE reads with MiXCR, one entry per CDR3 protein. The sample consists of 110,000 to 150,000 distinct CDR3 sequences, about an eighth of them appearing once. Sequenced here: whole blood, sampled in connection with sensitization to the hapten diphenylcyclopropenone (DPC). These receptors originate from a woman in her 50s with alopecia areata. Some clones in this sample may be carry-over from other donors' samples. The CDR3 runs from the conserved cysteine through the conserved F or W. Each record gives: CDR3 DNA, CDR3 protein, D gene, V gene, J gene, clone size. A D gene is named only where the DNA matches it firmly. Clone size appears in some rows only: once, few, many, or a class for an expanded clone.

TGTGCCAGCTCACTAGGACAGAGCTCCTACGAGCAGTACTTC	CASSLGQSSYEQYF	-	TRBV18	TRBJ2-7	few
TGTGCCAGCAGCGGACAGGTCACCACTGGGGAGCAGTACTTC	CASSGQVTTGEQYF	-	TRBV9	TRBJ2-7	few
TGTGCCAGCAGTGTCGGGACCCTCGGAGGGGAGCAGTACTTC	CASSVGTLGGEQYF	-	TRBV12-3/TRBV12-4	TRBJ2-7	few
TGTGCCAGCAGTCCCCTCCTAGCGGGGTACACCGGGGAGCTGTTTTTT	CASSPLLAGYTGELFF	TRBD2	TRBV6-5	TRBJ2-2	few
TGCAGTGCTAGATACCCAGCCAGGGAGACCCAGTACTTC	CSARYPARETQYF	-	TRBV20-1	TRBJ2-5	-
TGTGCTGGTGGACAGACCTATGGCTACACCTTC	CAGGQTYGYTF	-	TRBV30	TRBJ1-2	-
TGTGCCAGCAGTTACTCTCGGGGACTAGGGGCCAACGTCCTGACTTTC	CASSYSRGLGANVLTF	TRBD2	TRBV6-2/TRBV6-3	TRBJ2-6	-
TGCGCCAGCAGCCAAGGTGGTTCAGCGGGTAACACCGGGGAGCTGTTTTTT	CASSQGGSAGNTGELFF	-	TRBV4-3	TRBJ2-2	-
TGTGCCAGCAGTCCCACGGGGTTAGCGGGGTTGGTCGTGGCCAAAAACATTCAGTACTTC	CASSPTGLAGLVVAKNIQYF	TRBD2	TRBV6-5	TRBJ2-4	many
TGTGCCAGCTCACCTCAGGGGTCCTCTAGCAATCAGCCCCAGCATTTT	CASSPQGSSSNQPQHF	-	TRBV18	TRBJ1-5	few
TGTGTCAGCAGCGCTCTAGCGGGCCAAGGCATTCAGTACTTC	CVSSALAGQGIQYF	TRBD2	TRBV7-8	TRBJ2-4	-
TGTGCCAGCTCACTGGACAGGGCAGACACCGGGGAGCTGTTTTTT	CASSLDRADTGELFF	TRBD1	TRBV18	TRBJ2-2	-
TGTGCCAGCAGCCCCCGGACGGGATACAATGAGCAGTTCTTC	CASSPRTGYNEQFF	-	TRBV7-6	TRBJ2-1	-
TGTGCCAGCAGTTACTTTCCTACAGGCGGGGAGCTGTTTTTT	CASSYFPTGGELFF	-	TRBV6-5	TRBJ2-2	many
TGTGCCAGCAGTCTTCGAGCCGGGACAGGGCGCCCCGGGGAGCTGTTTTTT	CASSLRAGTGRPGELFF	TRBD1	TRBV6-1	TRBJ2-2	-
TGCGCCAGCAGCTTGGGAGTGACGGTGAACACCGGGGAGCTGTTTTTT	CASSLGVTVNTGELFF	-	TRBV5-1	TRBJ2-2	few
TGTGCCAGCTCACGATTTCCGGGTCCGCAAGAGACCCAGTACTTC	CASSRFPGPQETQYF	-	TRBV18	TRBJ2-5	-
TGTGCCGGAGGGGGGACCGGAGGACATCCCTTCGGGGAGCAGTACTTC	CAGGGTGGHPFGEQYF	-	TRBV5-4	TRBJ2-7	-
TGTGCCAGCACTTCTCCCGCGGGAGGTTCCTACAATGAGCAGTTCTTC	CASTSPAGGSYNEQFF	TRBD2	TRBV6-6	TRBJ2-1	few
TGTGCCAGCAGTTCGACAGGGGACCCTCAGTTCTTC	CASSSTGDPQFF	TRBD1	TRBV6-6	TRBJ2-1	-
TGTGCCAGCAGCTTGGACCGACAGGGGATCGAGCAGTACTTC	CASSLDRQGIEQYF	TRBD1	TRBV7-9	TRBJ2-7	few
TGTGCCAGCAGCCCTGTCCGGACAGTCACTGAAGCTTTCTTT	CASSPVRTVTEAFF	-	TRBV7-2	TRBJ1-1	-
TGTGCCAGCAGCTCCACTAGCGTGAGCTCCTACAATGAGCAGTTCTTC	CASSSTSVSSYNEQFF	TRBD2	TRBV7-3	TRBJ2-1	few
TGTGCCAGCAGGTCCGGACAGGGGAGGTCCGGGGAGCTGTTTTTT	CASRSGQGRSGELFF	TRBD1	TRBV12-3/TRBV12-4	TRBJ2-2	many
TGTGCCAGCAGTTTGCGGCAGGGTGTTTTCTACGAGCAGTACTTC	CASSLRQGVFYEQYF	-	TRBV27	TRBJ2-7	many
TGTGCCAGCAGGTTAGCGGAGGCGGGAGGGCTAGGATACGAGCAGTACTTC	CASRLAEAGGLGYEQYF	TRBD2	TRBV7-6	TRBJ2-7	-
TGTGCCAGCAGCAAAGCGCTCCGGGCGGGGCGGGGCTACGAGCAGTACTTC	CASSKALRAGRGYEQYF	-	TRBV21-1	TRBJ2-7	-
TGCAGTGCCCACCCCCGCACAGGGAGCTCCTACAATGAGCAGTTCTTC	CSAHPRTGSSYNEQFF	-	TRBV20-1	TRBJ2-1	-
TGTGCCAGCAGTTTGATCCCTAGCGGGATTGGCACAGATACGCAGTATTTT	CASSLIPSGIGTDTQYF	TRBD2	TRBV27	TRBJ2-3	-
TGCAGTGCTAGAGTCGGGGGCGGGTCCTACAATGAGCAGTTCTTC	CSARVGGGSYNEQFF	-	TRBV20-1	TRBJ2-1	few
TGTGCCAGCAGTTCCGGGACTACGTACAATGAGCAGTTCTTC	CASSSGTTYNEQFF	TRBD2	TRBV6-2/TRBV6-3	TRBJ2-1	-
TGTGCCATCAGTGAGGGACTAGCGGGCACAGATACGCAGTATTTT	CAISEGLAGTDTQYF	TRBD2	TRBV10-3	TRBJ2-3	many
TGTGCCAGCAGCTGGGGGATGAACACTGAAGTTTTCTTT	CASSWGMNTEVFF	-	TRBV11-2	TRBJ1-1	-
TGCGCCAGCAGCCCCGGACAGGGGGGGTCCTACGAGCAGTACTTC	CASSPGQGGSYEQYF	TRBD1	TRBV5-1	TRBJ2-7	many
TGCAGCGTTGGGGTAGCGGGAGGGCAGTTCTTC	CSVGVAGGQFF	TRBD2	TRBV29-1	TRBJ2-1	-
TGTGCCAGCAGCTTAAAGCCCCGGCAGGGGGGGAACGAGCAGTACTTC	CASSLKPRQGGNEQYF	-	TRBV11-1	TRBJ2-7	-
TGTGCCAGCAGCTTAGCCGACAGGATCTCCTACGAGCAGTACTTC	CASSLADRISYEQYF	-	TRBV7-9	TRBJ2-7	-
TGTGCCAGCAGCTACCCGCGGAGCACAGATACGCAGTATTTT	CASSYPRSTDTQYF	-	TRBV7-9	TRBJ2-3	few
TGTGCCAGCACACGGAGGGACAGCTATAATTCACCCCTCCACTTT	CASTRRDSYNSPLHF	TRBD1	TRBV28	TRBJ1-6	-
TGCGCCAGCAGCTTCCCCCGGGGCGGGGCTTCCTACAATGAGCAGTTCTTC	CASSFPRGGASYNEQFF	-	TRBV5-1	TRBJ2-1	-
TGTGCCAGCCGGGACAGCAAAAACATTCAGTACTTC	CASRDSKNIQYF	TRBD1	TRBV7-9	TRBJ2-4	-
TGTGCCAGCAGCTCTAAGTGGGTAGTTCCCACAGATACGCAGTATTTT	CASSSKWVVPTDTQYF	-	TRBV7-2	TRBJ2-3	-
TGTGCCAGCAGCCAAGGACGGAATAATTCACCCCTCCACTTT	CASSQGRNNSPLHF	-	TRBV3-1	TRBJ1-6	few